This record concerns one TCR beta chain sequence. Its matching antigen is unknown. This sample is drawn from a study of cytomegalovirus exposure and HLA in healthy donors. PCR used 60 Vbeta primers and 13 Jbeta primers. Per the study methods: Around 10 million of the roughly 80 million unique TCR beta chains counted in a later analysis were shared. Method: immunoSEQ multiplex PCR; TCRdb's copy keeps in-frame clones and lacks some. For V, J and clone size, that table is used; D and trimming come from the DNA. The repertoire table contains 130,000 or so clones. Study results and limitations: In a later analysis, several top co-occurrence clusters appeared linked to parvovirus B19, influenza, CMV and Epstein-Barr virus.

Donors in the study were healthy people who gave bone marrow. The V gene lost 4 bases and the J gene lost 5 bases, with 15 bases spanning the gap. CDR1 is MRHNA, CDR2 SNTAGT, per germline. The CDR3 runs 15 residues. The genes are TRBV6-4 and TRBJ2-1; tentative D call: TRBD2 (5 bases). Material for sequencing was PBMCs. The source of this sequence is a woman under 30 in good health and CMV-seronegative. The CDR3 coding sequence is TGTGCCAGCAGTGTCACCGCAGCGGATGACAATGAGCAGTTCTTC. Amino acid sequence: CASSVTAADDNEQFF.